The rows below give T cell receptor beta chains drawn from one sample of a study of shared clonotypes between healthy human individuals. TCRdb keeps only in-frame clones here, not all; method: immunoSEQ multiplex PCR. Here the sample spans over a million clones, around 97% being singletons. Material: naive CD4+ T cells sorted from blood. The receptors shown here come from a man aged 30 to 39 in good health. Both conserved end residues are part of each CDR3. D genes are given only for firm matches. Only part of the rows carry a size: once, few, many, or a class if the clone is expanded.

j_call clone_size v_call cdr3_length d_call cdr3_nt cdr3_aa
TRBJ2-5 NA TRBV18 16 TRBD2 TGTGCCAGCTCACAATCGACTAGCGGAGCTCAAGAGACCCAGTACTTC CASSQSTSGAQETQYF
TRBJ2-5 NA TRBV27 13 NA TGTGCCAGCAGTTTAGGACACCAAGAGACCCAGTACTTC CASSLGHQETQYF
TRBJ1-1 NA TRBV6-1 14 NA TGTGCCAGCAGTGAAGCCCGGGCGAACACTGAAGCTTTCTTT CASSEARANTEAFF
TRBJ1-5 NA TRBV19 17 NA TGTGCCAGTAGTATAGGAGGAGGAGACAGAACCTATCAGCCCCAGCATTTT CASSIGGGDRTYQPQHF
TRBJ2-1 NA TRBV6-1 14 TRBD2 TGTGCCAGCAGTGTAGCGGGAGGAGGCGGTGAGCAGTTCTTC CASSVAGGGGEQFF
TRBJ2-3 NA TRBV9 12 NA TGTGCCAGCTCTGTTAGCACAGATACGCAGTATTTT CASSVSTDTQYF
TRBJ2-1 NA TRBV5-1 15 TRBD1 TGCGCCAGCAGCTTGGCCCAGGGGACAGGGAATGAGCAGTTCTTC CASSLAQGTGNEQFF
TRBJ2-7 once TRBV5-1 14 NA TGCGCCAGCAGCTTGGCCAAAACAGGGAGCGAGCAGTACTTC CASSLAKTGSEQYF
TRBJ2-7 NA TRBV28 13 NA TGTGCCAGCTTGGCAGCCTATTCCTACGAGCAGTACTTC CASLAAYSYEQYF
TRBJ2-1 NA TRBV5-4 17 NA TGTGCCAGCAGCCCACCTGGGGGCGGGAGTGTCAGGAATGAGCAGTTCTTC CASSPPGGGSVRNEQFF
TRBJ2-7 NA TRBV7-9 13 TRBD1 TGTGCCAGTGGCCGGGACAGGGGGCATGAGCAGTACTTC CASGRDRGHEQYF
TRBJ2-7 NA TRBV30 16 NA TGTGCCTGGACCAACCTAATGGGGGGAGCCCTCTACGAGCAGTACTTC CAWTNLMGGALYEQYF
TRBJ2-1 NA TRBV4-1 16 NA TGCGCCAGCAGCCAAGATTCCACGGGGATTTACAATGAGCAGTTCTTC CASSQDSTGIYNEQFF
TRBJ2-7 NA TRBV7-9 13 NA TGTGCCAGCAGCCCTCGAGGGGACTGGGAGCAGTACTTC CASSPRGDWEQYF
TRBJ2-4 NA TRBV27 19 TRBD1 TGTGCCAGCAGTTTCTTCCCCGACTCGAAGACAGGGCCCAAAAACATTCAGTACTTC CASSFFPDSKTGPKNIQYF
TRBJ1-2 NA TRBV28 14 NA TGTGCCAGCAAGGCCCCCGGTGGGGACTATGGCTACACCTTC CASKAPGGDYGYTF
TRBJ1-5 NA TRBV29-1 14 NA TGCAGCGTTAAGGTTGATGAGCGCAATCAGCCCCAGCATTTT CSVKVDERNQPQHF
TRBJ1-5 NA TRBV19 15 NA TGTGCCAGTAGTATAGGCGGCAGCTCCGATCAGCCCCAGCATTTT CASSIGGSSDQPQHF
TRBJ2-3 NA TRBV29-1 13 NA TGCAGCGTAACGCCCGGAGGATGGGATACGCAGTATTTT CSVTPGGWDTQYF
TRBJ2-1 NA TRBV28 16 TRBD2 TGTGCCAGCAGTTTTCTAGGACTAGCTCAAAGCAATGAGCAGTTCTTC CASSFLGLAQSNEQFF
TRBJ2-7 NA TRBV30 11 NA TGTGCCTGGAGTACAGCTTACGAGCAGTACTTC CAWSTAYEQYF
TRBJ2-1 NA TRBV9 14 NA TGTGCCAGCAGCGTAGGTCCAGTCTACAATGAGCAGTTCTTC CASSVGPVYNEQFF
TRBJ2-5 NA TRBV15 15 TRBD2 TGTGCCACCAGCAGCGGACTAGCGGGCCAAGAGACCCAGTACTTC CATSSGLAGQETQYF
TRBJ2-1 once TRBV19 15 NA TGTGCCAGTACCACTACAGGGAGCTCCTACAATGAGCAGTTCTTC CASTTTGSSYNEQFF